This record concerns one T cell receptor (beta chain) sequence. Produced via immunoSEQ multiplex PCR; TCRdb's table is partial and in-frame only. The table shows some 130,000 clones, with about 93% occurring only once. Resections removed during corrective heart surgery provided the thymus tissue used. This sample stems from a study of human thymus T cells. V was pared by 10 bases and J by 2 bases, with 6 bases of the junction left unmatched. The V gene's germline CDR1 is MDHEN and CDR2 SYDVKM. The CDR3 extends over 13 amino acids. The source material was thymus tissue. The clonotype originates from a boy younger than two with a congenital heart defect but otherwise immunologically healthy. The chain uses TRBV28 and TRBJ1-1; TRBD1 agrees at 8 bases. Written as DNA, the CDR3 is TGTGCCATTCGGACAGGGAGTAACACTGAAGCTTTCTTT. Encoded protein: CAIRTGSNTEAFF. The variable domain in full, completed from reference TRBV28 and TRBJ1-1, reads DVKVTQSSRYLVKRTGEKVFLECVQDMDHENMFWYRQDPGLGLRLIYFSYDVKMKEKGDIPEGYSVSREKKERFSLILESASTNQTSMYLCAIRTGSNTEAFFGQGTRLTVV.